This T cell receptor (beta chain) was obtained from a study of monozygotic twins with inflammatory bowel disease. This CDR3 spans 15 amino acids. CDR1 is SGHAT and CDR2 is FQDESV in the germline V gene (reference sequence). Regarding this clonotype: Its specificity is not known.

Study results and caveats: The authors could not tell different T cell subtypes apart. People with IBD had fewer clonotypes in common with others than healthy twins did, especially with disease activity.

TCRdb re-analyzed the 5' RACE reads; it lists each CDR3 protein once, without DNA. This sample's clone table lists more than 300,000 distinct CDR3 sequences. V and J are TRBV11-1 and TRBJ2-1. Material for sequencing was blood. This sequence was found in a human donor with ulcerative colitis or Crohn's disease, or a healthy co-twin of an affected twin (not recorded which). The CDR3 sequence is CASSSWTRSYNEQFF.